The rows below give T cell receptor beta chains drawn from one sample of a study of blood T cell repertoires in COVID-19. Sequencing used immunoSEQ multiplex PCR; TCRdb keeps in-frame clones, though not all of them. The sample holds 270,000 or so clones, around 81% seen once. Sequencing used peripheral blood. The receptor source for this set is an older woman with active or convalescent COVID-19. Both conserved end residues are part of each CDR3. D genes are given only for firm matches. For some rows the clone size is stated as once, few or many, or as a class when expanded; others skip it.

J | V | size | D | CDR3 | DNA
TRBJ2-7 | TRBV18 | once | NA | CASSRAGAYEQYF | TGTGCCAGCTCACGGGCAGGGGCCTACGAGCAGTACTTC
TRBJ1-2 | TRBV7-9 | NA | NA | CASSLDRVWGYTF | TGTGCCAGCAGCTTAGACAGGGTTTGGGGCTACACCTTC
TRBJ1-2 | TRBV19 | few | NA | CASSIRGINYGYTF | TGTGCCAGTAGTATCCGGGGGATTAACTATGGCTACACCTTC
TRBJ1-5 | TRBV19 | few | NA | CASRGQGGSNQPQHF | TGTGCCAGTAGAGGGCAGGGTGGCAGCAATCAGCCCCAGCATTTT
TRBJ1-6 | TRBV5-5 | NA | NA | CASSYSSYNSPLHF | TGTGCCAGCAGCTATAGCTCCTATAATTCACCCCTCCACTTT
TRBJ2-5 | TRBV7-9 | NA | TRBD1 | CASLQGAVIEETQYF | TGTGCCAGCCTACAGGGGGCTGTCATTGAGGAGACCCAGTACTTC
TRBJ2-5 | TRBV12-5 | NA | TRBD1 | CASGLGDSLGETQYF | TGTGCTAGTGGTCTGGGGGACAGCCTAGGAGAGACCCAGTACTTC
TRBJ2-5 | TRBV5-4 | many | TRBD2 | CASSLAGGKETQYF | TGTGCCAGCAGCTTGGCGGGGGGGAAAGAGACCCAGTACTTC
TRBJ1-1 | TRBV5-6 | NA | NA | CASSFSVQGAFF | TGTGCCAGCAGCTTCTCAGTCCAGGGAGCTTTCTTT
TRBJ1-1 | TRBV5-4 | NA | NA | CASSLGFGGAFF | TGTGCCAGCAGCTTGGGATTCGGGGGTGCTTTCTTT
TRBJ2-3 | TRBV13 | once | TRBD2 | CASSPRQQRGASSTDTQYF | TGTGCCAGCAGCCCGCGACAACAGCGGGGGGCCTCTAGCACAGATACGCAGTATTTT
TRBJ1-1 | TRBV2 | NA | TRBD1 | CASSTGGQDTEAFF | TGTGCCAGCAGCACAGGGGGCCAGGACACTGAAGCTTTCTTT
TRBJ2-1 | TRBV15 | NA | NA | CATSRDEGVVYNEQFF | TGTGCCACCAGCAGAGATGAGGGAGTGGTGTACAATGAGCAGTTCTTC
TRBJ2-7 | TRBV12-5 | NA | NA | CASGSGPGRLGVPEQYF | TGTGCTAGTGGTTCCGGGCCGGGGAGGTTGGGGGTCCCCGAGCAGTACTTC
TRBJ1-2 | TRBV19 | few | TRBD1 | CASSAWDSLNYGYTF | TGTGCCAGTAGTGCCTGGGACAGCCTCAACTATGGCTACACCTTC
TRBJ2-1 | TRBV2 | NA | TRBD2 | CASSTPGLAGTSSYNEQFF | TGTGCCAGCAGTACCCCGGGACTAGCGGGGACGAGCTCCTACAATGAGCAGTTCTTC
TRBJ2-7 | TRBV5-1 | NA | TRBD1 | CASSLGPGTGNYEQYF | TGCGCCAGCAGCTTGGGCCCCGGGACAGGGAACTACGAGCAGTACTTC
TRBJ2-1 | TRBV5-4 | NA | TRBD2 | CASSGRGSSYNEQFF | TGTGCCAGCTCCGGGAGGGGCAGCTCCTACAATGAGCAGTTCTTC
TRBJ2-1 | TRBV5-4 | few | TRBD2 | CASSFATSVSNEQFF | TGTGCCAGCAGCTTTGCGACTAGCGTAAGCAATGAGCAGTTCTTC
TRBJ1-1 | TRBV12-3/TRBV12-4 | NA | NA | CASSFGGNTEAFF | TGTGCCAGCAGTTTTGGAGGGAACACTGAAGCTTTCTTT
TRBJ2-7 | TRBV19 | few | TRBD1 | CASSISTGAYPYEQYF | TGTGCCAGTAGTATCAGTACAGGGGCCTATCCCTACGAGCAGTACTTC
TRBJ1-2 | TRBV29-1 | NA | NA | CSVFDNNYGYTF | TGCAGCGTTTTCGACAATAACTATGGCTACACCTTC
TRBJ2-1 | TRBV9 | NA | NA | CASSVDPAYPLRFF | TGTGCCAGCAGCGTAGACCCTGCGTACCCCCTGCGCTTCTTC
TRBJ1-2 | TRBV10-3 | once | NA | CAISESTGGSYGYTF | TGTGCCATCAGTGAGTCGACCGGGGGGAGCTATGGCTACACCTTC
TRBJ1-1 | TRBV11-2 | NA | TRBD1 | CASSLDLRGRTEAFF | TGTGCCAGCAGCTTAGATCTCAGGGGGAGGACTGAAGCTTTCTTT
TRBJ1-2 | TRBV12-3/TRBV12-4 | NA | NA | CASPTGSPWGYTF | TGTGCCAGCCCAACAGGGAGCCCTTGGGGCTACACCTTC
TRBJ1-2 | TRBV12-5 | NA | TRBD1 | CASGLVHGTGEGQGYGYTF | TGTGCTAGTGGTTTGGTCCACGGGACAGGGGAAGGGCAAGGCTATGGCTACACCTTC
TRBJ1-1 | TRBV6-5 | few | NA | CAAKGNGAEAFF | TGTGCCGCAAAGGGGAATGGCGCTGAAGCTTTCTTT
TRBJ2-1 | TRBV27 | NA | TRBD1 | CASGLQGDEQFF | TGTGCCAGCGGTTTACAGGGGGATGAGCAGTTCTTC
TRBJ1-5 | TRBV10-2 | NA | NA | CASSEIGVGSDNQPQHF | TGCGCCAGCAGTGAAATTGGGGTAGGGAGCGACAATCAGCCCCAGCATTTT
TRBJ1-1 | TRBV5-8 | NA | NA | CASSLTWQNTEAFF | TGTGCCAGCAGCCTGACTTGGCAGAACACTGAAGCTTTCTTT
TRBJ1-2 | TRBV6-5 | few | NA | CASSYSGGSYHGYTF | TGTGCCAGCAGTTACTCCGGGGGGAGTTACCATGGCTACACCTTC